This T cell receptor (beta chain) was identified in a study of monozygotic twins with inflammatory bowel disease. About this clonotype itself: Antigen: not known.

The CDR3 loop spans 15 amino acids. Germline V CDR1 and CDR2: SEHNR, FQNEAQ (reference sequence). Every TCR library used about 3,200 ng of total RNA. No DNA is given; TCRdb re-called the 5' RACE reads and lists each CDR3 protein once. The repertoire table contains approximately 330,000 distinct CDR3 sequences. Findings and caveats of the study: Especially where disease activity was present, IBD patients had fewer clonotypes in common with others than healthy twins did. Evidence did not back any single strong signal or clonotype linked to IBD. Possibly reflecting limited power, no difference in repertoire similarity was found between concordant and discordant twins.

The chain links TRBV7-9 to TRBJ1-3; TCRdb's D gene call, TRBD1, goes unchecked for lack of DNA. This receptor was taken from a human donor with ulcerative colitis or Crohn's disease, or a healthy co-twin of an affected twin (not recorded which). The specimen sequenced was blood. The CDR3 here is CASSLGPTGGNTIYF.